Shown below are 27 T cell receptor beta chains from a single sample sequenced in a study of siplizumab effects on memory and regulatory T cells. TCRdb's copy holds only in-frame clones and misses some; the assay was immunoSEQ multiplex PCR. The sample records about 57,000 clones, approximately 87% being singletons. The sample taken for sequencing was memory CD4+ T cells sorted from blood. Receptor source: a human donor in good health.

V and J are TRBV5-3 and TRBJ2-2; TRBD2 agrees at 9 bases. TRBV5-3 falls under the ORF class, with uncertain function. V lost 4 bases and J lost 1; bases outside the gene matches: 5. The CDR3 extends over 16 amino acids. The CDR3: CARSTTSGGNTGELFF. CDR3 in DNA: TGTGCCAGAAGCACGACTAGCGGCGGGAACACCGGGGAGCTGTTTTTT.

This sequence joins TRBV18 and TRBJ1-4; unclear D gene. The CDR3 is made up of 14 amino acids. Trimming stripped 0 bases from V and 6 bases from J, with 8 bases between. Germline CDR1 is KGHSH and CDR2 is LQKENI. CDR3 bases: TGTGCCAGCTCACCACCGCGGGGAGATGAAAAACTGTTTTTT. As protein: CASSPPRGDEKLFF.

V and J are TRBV5-1 and TRBJ2-2, with a tentative D call TRBD1 (6 bases). The CDR3 is made up of 14 amino acids. The V and J ends lost 6 bases and 9 bases respectively, with 18 bases between them. Germline CDR1 reads SGHRS; CDR2 reads YFSETQ. The CDR3 bases are TGCGCCAGCACCCCGGGCTCAGGGGCAAGGGAGCTGTTTTTT. Translation: CASTPGSGARELFF. The whole variable domain, remainder taken from reference TRBV5-1 and TRBJ2-2, is KAGVTQTPRYLIKTRGQQVTLSCSPISGHRSVSWYQQTPGQGLQFLFEYFSETQRNKGNFPGRFSGRQFSNSRSEMNVSTLELGDSALYLCASTPGSGARELFFGEGSRLTVL.

The chain has TRBV7-9 and TRBJ2-2, with D perhaps TRBD2 (6 bases). The germline V and J ends were trimmed by 8 bases and 0 bases, with 16 bases remaining between them. The germline V gene encodes CDR1 SEHNR and CDR2 FQNEAQ (reference sequence). This CDR3 region has 16 residues. CDR3 bases: TGTGCCAGCTGTCGGGCGTCGGGGGCGAACACCGGGGAGCTGTTTTTT. Translated, it gives CASCRASGANTGELFF.

The chain joins TRBV30 to TRBJ1-5; 9 bases fit TRBD1. Looked up from germline, CDR1 is GTSNPN and CDR2 is SVGIG (reference sequence). The V and J ends lost 2 bases and 1 base, in that order; junction bases with no gene match: 3. The CDR3 spans 15 residues. The CDR3 is CAWSWGTGSNQPQHF. The DNA for the CDR3 is TGTGCCTGGAGTTGGGGGACAGGGAGCAATCAGCCCCAGCATTTT.

The J gene is TRBJ1-2, the V gene TRBV7-9; D is unclear. Germline V gene data show CDR1 as SEHNR and CDR2 as FQNEAQ (reference sequence). This CDR3 is built from 14 residues. The V and J ends lost 4 bases and 2 bases respectively, with 11 bases between them. CDR3 region: CASSSQPGNYGYTF. CDR3 bases: TGTGCCAGCAGCTCGCAACCGGGAAACTATGGCTACACCTTC.

This chain connects TRBV19 to TRBJ2-1; 9 positions match TRBD2. This CDR3 contains 15 residues. J was trimmed by 8 bases and V by 7 bases; bases with no gene match: 12. Germline V gene lookup returns CDR1 LNHDA and CDR2 SQIVND (reference sequence). The CDR3 nucleotides read TGTGCCAGTAAGGGCGGGAGGGCCCTGGAAGATGAGCAGTTCTTC. It translates to CASKGGRALEDEQFF. Based on the CDR3 plus reference TRBV19 and TRBJ2-1, the full variable domain is DGGITQSPKYLFRKEGQNVTLSCEQNLNHDAMYWYRQDPGQGLRLIYYSQIVNDFQKGDIAEGYSVSREKKESFPLTVTSAQKNPTAFYLCASKGGRALEDEQFFGPGTRLTVL.

This chain joins TRBV12-5 and TRBJ2-5; D might be TRBD2 (6 bases). Trimming stripped 3 bases from V and 3 bases from J, with 17 bases between. This CDR3 spans 16 amino acids. The germline V gene has CDR1 LGHNT and CDR2 FRNRAP. The CDR3: CASGFPGGTVKETQYF. The CDR3 DNA is TGTGCTAGTGGTTTCCCCGGAGGGACCGTTAAAGAGACCCAGTACTTC.

This chain links TRBV2 with TRBJ1-2; maybe TRBD1 (6 bases). The CDR3 runs 13 residues. Between the trimmed V and J ends, which lost 6 bases and 4 bases, there was a span of 12 bases. CDR1 and CDR2 (germline): SNHLY, FYNNEI. CDR3 sequence (DNA): TGTGCCAGCAGGCTGGACAGTGTCTATGGCTACACCTTC. Its translation: CASRLDSVYGYTF.

The V and J genes are TRBV2 and TRBJ2-1; possibly TRBD1 for D (5 bases). The CDR3 loop spans 13 amino acids. Germline values: CDR1 SNHLY, CDR2 FYNNEI. V was pared by 4 bases and J by 7 bases, with 11 bases between. The CDR3 nucleotides read TGTGCCAGCAGTGTGGTCAGGGAAAATGAGCAGTTCTTC. Translation gives CASSVVRENEQFF.

The rearrangement links TRBV10-3 to TRBJ1-5; maybe TRBD1 (6 bases). The germline gives CDR1 ENHRY, CDR2 SYGVKD. The V gene lost 5 bases and the J gene lost 0 bases, with 11 bases spanning the gap. This CDR3 spans 15 amino acids. The CDR3 loop reads CAISRDKYSNQPQHF. The CDR3 DNA follows: TGTGCCATCAGTCGGGACAAGTATAGCAATCAGCCCCAGCATTTT.

The chain carries TRBV10-3 and TRBJ2-7; D might be TRBD2 (5 bases). CDR1 is ENHRY and CDR2 is SYGVKD in the germline V gene. V shed 0 bases and J shed 5 bases, with 20 bases lying between them. The CDR3 loop spans 17 amino acids. The CDR3, as DNA: TGTGCCATCAGTGAGTCGACCAGTCGAGGAGGCCTGAACGAGCAGTACTTC. Protein product: CAISESTSRGGLNEQYF.

The V call is TRBV2, the J call TRBJ2-3; TRBD2 matches at 7 bases. The CDR3 is made up of 15 amino acids. The junction had 3 bases not matched to a gene; V was cut back by 3 bases and J by 0 bases. Germline CDR1 SNHLY, CDR2 FYNNEI. CDR3 DNA sequence: TGTGCCAGCAGTGAGTACGGGGGGAGCACAGATACGCAGTATTTT. Translating it yields CASSEYGGSTDTQYF.

V gene TRBV7-2 combines with J gene TRBJ2-1, with unresolved D. Trimming pared 5 bases from V and 4 bases from J, leaving 9 bases between. CDR3 length: 13 residues. Germline values: CDR1 SGHTA, CDR2 FQGNSA. DNA for the CDR3: TGTGCCAGCAGCGTGGCTAGATACAATGAGCAGTTCTTC. Its translation is CASSVARYNEQFF.

CDR3 coding DNA: TGCGCCAGCAGCTTGGAGGGGGTGAACACTGAAGCTTTCTTT. Amino acids: CASSLEGVNTEAFF. The chain employs TRBV5-1 and TRBJ1-1, with a weak D call TRBD1 (6 bases). Looked up from germline, CDR1 is SGHRS and CDR2 is YFSETQ. The CDR3 loop spans 14 amino acids. Trimming stripped 0 bases from V and 0 bases from J, with 6 bases between.

The genes are TRBV7-7 and TRBJ2-7; D not certain. Trimming cost V 2 bases and J 1 base, with 9 bases left between them. Germline values: CDR1 SSHAT, CDR2 FNYEAQ (reference sequence). The CDR3 consists of 14 residues. The CDR3 region has the DNA TGTGCCAGCAGCTTATCCTCTCTGTCCTACGAGCAGTACTTC. It encodes CASSLSSLSYEQYF.

J is TRBJ2-7 and V is TRBV6-1; TRBD1 agrees at 10 bases. The germline V gene has CDR1 MNHNS and CDR2 SASEGT. Trimming took 7 bases from V and 3 from J; bases not matched to a gene: 3. The CDR3 is 13 amino acids. This CDR3 is CASKGTGDYEQYF. CDR3 in DNA: TGTGCCAGCAAGGGGACAGGGGACTACGAGCAGTACTTC.

The rearrangement uses TRBV27 and TRBJ1-6; D not certain. The germline CDR1 and CDR2 sequences are MNHEY and SMNVEV (reference sequence). This CDR3 region has 13 residues. V was trimmed by 10 bases and J by 9 bases, leaving 16 bases between them. CDR3 nucleotides: TGTGCCACCATGGGCTTTCTAGGTTCACCCCTCCACTTT. This sequence encodes CATMGFLGSPLHF.

This clone was seen a handful of times. This sequence joins TRBV29-1 and TRBJ1-1; tentatively, D is TRBD1 (5 bases). Trimming removed 4 bases from V and 1 base from J, with 13 bases in between. CDR1 and CDR2 from the germline V gene are SQVTM and ANQGSEA. The CDR3 has 14 residues. For the CDR3, the DNA is TGCAGCGTTGGACAGCGGATATCGAACACTGAAGCTTTCTTT. Its translation is CSVGQRISNTEAFF.

The chain recombines TRBV2 with TRBJ2-2; 9 bases align to TRBD2. The germline gives CDR1 SNHLY, CDR2 FYNNEI. J lost 5 bases, V lost 4 bases, and 8 bases had no gene match. The CDR3 runs to 16 residues. The chain's CDR3 is CASSVLRLAGTGELFF. The CDR3 DNA reads as TGTGCCAGCAGTGTCCTTCGCCTAGCGGGAACCGGGGAGCTGTTTTTT. The whole variable domain, remainder taken from reference TRBV2 and TRBJ2-2, is EPEVTQTPSHQVTQMGQEVILRCVPISNHLYFYWYRQILGQKVEFLVSFYNNEISEKSEIFDDQFSVERPDGSNFTLKIRSTKLEDSAMYFCASSVLRLAGTGELFFGEGSRLTVL.

The chain joins TRBV9 to TRBJ2-1; a possible D gene is TRBD2 (6 bases). CDR1 and CDR2 from the germline V gene are SGDLS and YYNGEE. CDR3 length: 16 residues. V lost 0 bases and J lost 3, with 13 bases in between. CDR3 bases: TGTGCCAGCAGCGTAGTTGTTAGCGGACTCTACAATGAGCAGTTCTTC. Translating gives CASSVVVSGLYNEQFF.

The CDR3, as DNA: TGCGCCAGCAGCTTGGGGGGTAGCGGCTCCTACAATGAGCAGTTCTTC. Protein: CASSLGGSGSYNEQFF. This chain joins TRBV5-1 and TRBJ2-1; weak D call: TRBD2 (6 bases). Germline V gene sequence: CDR1 SGHRS, CDR2 YFSETQ. The V gene lost 0 bases and the J gene lost 0 bases, with 10 bases spanning the gap. The CDR3 has 16 residues.

V and J are TRBV7-2 and TRBJ2-5, with 11 bases that match TRBD1. Germline values: CDR1 SGHTA, CDR2 FQGNSA. The CDR3 is 15 amino acids. V trimming: 4 bases; J trimming: 2 bases; junction bases outside the gene matches: 3. The CDR3 DNA is TGTGCCAGCAGCTGGACAGGGGGCCATCAAGAGACCCAGTACTTC. Its protein is CASSWTGGHQETQYF. Using reference TRBV7-2 and TRBJ2-5 for the parts outside the CDR3, the full variable domain is GAGVSQSPSNKVTEKGKDVELRCDPISGHTALYWYRQSLGQGLEFLIYFQGNSAPDKSGLPSDRFSAERTGGSVSTLTIQRTQQEDSAVYLCASSWTGGHQETQYFGPGTRLLVL.

The chain joins TRBV28 to TRBJ2-3, with D hard to call. V was clipped by 1 base and J by 14 bases, with 13 bases between them. This CDR3 is 12 amino acids long. Germline lookup yields CDR1 MDHEN and CDR2 SYDVKM. The CDR3 coding sequence is TGTGCCAGCAGTTTATCAAGCCGCTTCCTGTATTTT. Its protein product is CASSLSSRFLYF.

The rearrangement joins TRBV27 to TRBJ2-1, with 11 positions matching TRBD2. The junction had 22 bases not matched to a gene; V was cut back by 6 bases and J by 0 bases. The CDR3 length is 22 residues. Germline values: CDR1 MNHEY, CDR2 SMNVEV (reference sequence). Written as DNA, the CDR3 is TGTGCCAGCAGACGAGGGGGGCGTTTACTAGCGGGAGAACTTAGCTCCTACAATGAGCAGTTCTTC. It yields the protein CASRRGGRLLAGELSSYNEQFF.

J is TRBJ2-1 and V is TRBV7-8, with a possible D match to TRBD2 (6 bases). CDR3 size: 14 residues. Trimming took off 5 bases at V and 7 bases at J, with 15 bases between the two ends. Looked up from germline, CDR1 is SGHVS and CDR2 is FQNEAQ. The CDR3 DNA follows: TGTGCCAGCAGCCCGCGGGAAGGAGATAATGAGCAGTTCTTC. This encodes CASSPREGDNEQFF.

The CDR3 loop reads CASSLIAGTDTQYF. The CDR3 DNA is TGTGCCAGCAGCTTAATAGCCGGGACGGATACGCAGTATTTT. The V gene is TRBV5-6, the J gene TRBJ2-3, with D perhaps matching TRBD1 or TRBD2 (5 bases each). Trimming stripped 2 bases from V and 6 bases from J, with 13 bases between. CDR3 length: 14 residues. In germline, CDR1 is SGHDT, CDR2 YYEEEE.